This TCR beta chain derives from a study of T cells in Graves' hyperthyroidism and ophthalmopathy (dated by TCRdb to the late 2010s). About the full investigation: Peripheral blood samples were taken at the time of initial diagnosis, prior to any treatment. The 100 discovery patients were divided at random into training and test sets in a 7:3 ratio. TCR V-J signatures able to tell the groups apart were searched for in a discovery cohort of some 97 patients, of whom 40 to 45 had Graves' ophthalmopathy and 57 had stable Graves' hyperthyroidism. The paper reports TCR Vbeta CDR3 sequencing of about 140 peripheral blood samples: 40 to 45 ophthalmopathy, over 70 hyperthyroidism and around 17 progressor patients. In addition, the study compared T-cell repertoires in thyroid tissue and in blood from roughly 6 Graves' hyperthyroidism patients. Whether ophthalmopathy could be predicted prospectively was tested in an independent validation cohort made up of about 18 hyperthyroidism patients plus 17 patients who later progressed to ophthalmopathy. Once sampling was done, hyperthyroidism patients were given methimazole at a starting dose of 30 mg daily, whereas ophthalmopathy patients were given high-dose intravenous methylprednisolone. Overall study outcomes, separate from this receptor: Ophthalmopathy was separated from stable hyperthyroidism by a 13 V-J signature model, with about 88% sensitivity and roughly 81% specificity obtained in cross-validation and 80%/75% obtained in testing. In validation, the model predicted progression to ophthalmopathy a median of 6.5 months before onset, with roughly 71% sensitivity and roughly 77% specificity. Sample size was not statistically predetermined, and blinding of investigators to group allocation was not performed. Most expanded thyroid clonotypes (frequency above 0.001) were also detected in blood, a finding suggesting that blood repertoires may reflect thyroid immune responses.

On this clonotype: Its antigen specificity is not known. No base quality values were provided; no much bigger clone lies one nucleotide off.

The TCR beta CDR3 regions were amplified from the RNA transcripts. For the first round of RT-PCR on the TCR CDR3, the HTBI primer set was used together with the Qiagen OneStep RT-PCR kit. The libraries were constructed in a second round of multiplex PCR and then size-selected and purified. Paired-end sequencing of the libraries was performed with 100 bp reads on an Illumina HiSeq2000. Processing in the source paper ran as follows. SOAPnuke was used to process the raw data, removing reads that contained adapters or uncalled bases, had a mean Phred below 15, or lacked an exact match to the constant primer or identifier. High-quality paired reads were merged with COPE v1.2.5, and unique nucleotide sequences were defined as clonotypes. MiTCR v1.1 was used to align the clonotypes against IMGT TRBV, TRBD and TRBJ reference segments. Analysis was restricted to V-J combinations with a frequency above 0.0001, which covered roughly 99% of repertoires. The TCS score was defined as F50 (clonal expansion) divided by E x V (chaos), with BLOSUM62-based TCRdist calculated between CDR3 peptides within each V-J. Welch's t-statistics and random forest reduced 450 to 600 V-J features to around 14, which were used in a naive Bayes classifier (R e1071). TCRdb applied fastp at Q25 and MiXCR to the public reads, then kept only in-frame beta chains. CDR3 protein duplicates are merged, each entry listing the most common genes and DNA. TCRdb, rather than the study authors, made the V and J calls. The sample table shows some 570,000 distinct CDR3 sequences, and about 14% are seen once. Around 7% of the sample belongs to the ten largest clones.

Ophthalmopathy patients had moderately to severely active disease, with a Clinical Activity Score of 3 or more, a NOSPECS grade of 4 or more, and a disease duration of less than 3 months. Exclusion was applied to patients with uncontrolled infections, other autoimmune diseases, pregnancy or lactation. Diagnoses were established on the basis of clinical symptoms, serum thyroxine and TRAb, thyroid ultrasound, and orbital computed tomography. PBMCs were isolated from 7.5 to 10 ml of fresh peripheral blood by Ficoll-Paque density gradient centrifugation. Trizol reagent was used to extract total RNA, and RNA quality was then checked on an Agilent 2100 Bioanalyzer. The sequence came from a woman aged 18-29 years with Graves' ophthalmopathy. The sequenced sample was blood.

CDR3 loop: CASSILSVGPYEQYF. The DNA sequence follows: TGTGCCAGTAGTATCCTCTCGGTGGGCCCCTACGAGCAGTACTTC. The rearranged chain carries TRBV19 and TRBJ2-7, with no confidently assigned D gene. V is clipped by 3 bases and J by 2 bases, and the sequence between their germline boundaries is 14 bases long. CDR1 LNHDA and CDR2 SQIVND were looked up in the germline V gene (reference sequence). The CDR3, cysteine through phenylalanine, is 15 amino acids long. The sequence is cut down to CDR3 DNA, 45 bases in frame from base 1.